These T cell receptor beta chains were read from a single sample in a study of control samples from healthy donors and cancer patients. The repertoire was sequenced with immunoSEQ multiplex PCR; TCRdb's copy has only in-frame clones and lacks some. This table holds over 150,000 clones, over 85% found once. The sample consisted of blood. These receptors all stem from a man younger than 45 in good health. CDR3s include the opening cysteine and the closing phenylalanine or tryptophan. Fields, in order: V gene, J gene, CDR3 protein.

v_gene: TRBV5-1
j_gene: TRBJ1-1
CDR3aa: CASSLAGGTGVYTEAFF

v_gene: TRBV4-1
j_gene: TRBJ2-3
CDR3aa: CASSQRQVATDTQYF

v_gene: TRBV19
j_gene: TRBJ1-1
CDR3aa: CASTRADSFNTEAFF

v_gene: TRBV27
j_gene: TRBJ1-2
CDR3aa: CASRRPGQMVGYTF

v_gene: TRBV5-1
j_gene: TRBJ1-2
CDR3aa: CASSLTGKGGYGYTF

v_gene: TRBV29-1
j_gene: TRBJ1-2
CDR3aa: CSVEVNAGTAYNYGYTF

v_gene: TRBV2
j_gene: TRBJ1-1
CDR3aa: CASSSTGRAEAFF

v_gene: TRBV10-1
j_gene: TRBJ2-3
CDR3aa: CASSQSTDTQYF

v_gene: TRBV5-1
j_gene: TRBJ1-3
CDR3aa: CASSSMGESGNTIYF

v_gene: TRBV5-1
j_gene: TRBJ2-1
CDR3aa: CASSLEDSSYNEQFF

v_gene: TRBV6-5
j_gene: TRBJ2-7
CDR3aa: CASTTTAHEQYF

v_gene: TRBV5-4
j_gene: TRBJ2-2
CDR3aa: CASSLAGGNTGELFF

v_gene: TRBV12-5
j_gene: TRBJ2-1
CDR3aa: CASGLDVGMRQVSNEQFF

v_gene: TRBV6-2/TRBV6-3
j_gene: TRBJ1-2
CDR3aa: CASSYGPRQQGPNYGYTF

v_gene: TRBV28
j_gene: TRBJ1-6
CDR3aa: CASSFGDSPLHF

v_gene: TRBV2
j_gene: TRBJ1-3
CDR3aa: CASSDEFPSGNTIYF

v_gene: TRBV11-3
j_gene: TRBJ1-5
CDR3aa: CASSFLTNDRAPSNQPQHF

v_gene: TRBV6-4
j_gene: TRBJ1-5
CDR3aa: CASSDPPGQMGTHSNQPQHF

v_gene: TRBV10-3
j_gene: TRBJ2-1
CDR3aa: CAIAGSVNNEQFF

v_gene: TRBV2
j_gene: TRBJ1-1
CDR3aa: CASTLTGGKGTEAFF

v_gene: TRBV5-1
j_gene: TRBJ2-7
CDR3aa: CASSLGLEYEQYF

v_gene: TRBV15
j_gene: TRBJ2-7
CDR3aa: CATSRGHSYEQYF

v_gene: TRBV9
j_gene: TRBJ2-1
CDR3aa: CASSVEGRALRTYNEQFF

v_gene: TRBV12-3/TRBV12-4
j_gene: TRBJ2-5
CDR3aa: CASSQGGRETQYF

v_gene: TRBV6-1
j_gene: TRBJ2-7
CDR3aa: CASSEARSGLYEQYF

v_gene: TRBV9
j_gene: TRBJ2-1
CDR3aa: CASSPRTRNNEQFF

v_gene: TRBV30
j_gene: TRBJ2-1
CDR3aa: CAWRSTSLGEQFF

v_gene: TRBV3-1/TRBV3-2
j_gene: TRBJ2-1
CDR3aa: CASSPVLGSGGYNEQFF

v_gene: TRBV27
j_gene: TRBJ1-2
CDR3aa: CASSFRQVSYTF

v_gene: TRBV5-1
j_gene: TRBJ1-5
CDR3aa: CASSAGDSNQPQHF

v_gene: TRBV28
j_gene: TRBJ2-1
CDR3aa: CASSFSLSSYNEQFF

v_gene: TRBV25-1
j_gene: TRBJ1-5
CDR3aa: CASSEGSNQPQHF

v_gene: TRBV2
j_gene: TRBJ2-7
CDR3aa: CASRGSGDSYEQYF

v_gene: TRBV6-6
j_gene: TRBJ2-1
CDR3aa: CASSYGTAYNEQFF

v_gene: TRBV4-1
j_gene: TRBJ1-5
CDR3aa: CASSQDRGGGQPQHF

v_gene: TRBV13
j_gene: TRBJ1-2
CDR3aa: CASSSDRGRFYGYTF

v_gene: TRBV11-2
j_gene: TRBJ2-7
CDR3aa: CASSLAGWRGQREQYF

v_gene: TRBV6-5
j_gene: TRBJ1-5
CDR3aa: CASRAGATRNQPQHF

v_gene: TRBV27
j_gene: TRBJ1-2
CDR3aa: CASSFGQGNYGYTF

v_gene: TRBV14
j_gene: TRBJ2-2
CDR3aa: CASSPRDFNTGELFF

v_gene: TRBV5-1
j_gene: TRBJ1-2
CDR3aa: CASSPTRQFGGYTF

v_gene: TRBV6-6
j_gene: TRBJ1-4
CDR3aa: CASRSRRSSRNEKLFF

v_gene: TRBV5-1
j_gene: TRBJ1-2
CDR3aa: CASSSGAGANYGYTF

v_gene: TRBV24-1
j_gene: TRBJ2-1
CDR3aa: CATSDPRTSGTNNEQFF

v_gene: TRBV19
j_gene: TRBJ2-7
CDR3aa: CATRPGRSYEQYF

v_gene: TRBV5-1
j_gene: TRBJ1-1
CDR3aa: CASSSGTGNTEAFF

v_gene: TRBV2
j_gene: TRBJ1-2
CDR3aa: CASSEYPGNYGYTF

v_gene: TRBV25-1
j_gene: TRBJ1-1
CDR3aa: CASSGTSAEAFF

v_gene: TRBV29-1
j_gene: TRBJ1-2
CDR3aa: CSVGSNYGYTF

v_gene: TRBV28
j_gene: TRBJ1-6
CDR3aa: CASSLPTGGKANSPLHF

v_gene: TRBV27
j_gene: TRBJ2-4
CDR3aa: CASRMTGVAKNIQYF

v_gene: TRBV27
j_gene: TRBJ2-7
CDR3aa: CASREEGGSYEQYF

v_gene: TRBV7-9
j_gene: TRBJ1-1
CDR3aa: CASSSNSGGAEAFF

v_gene: TRBV2
j_gene: TRBJ2-7
CDR3aa: CASSDTSGLSYEQYF

v_gene: TRBV19
j_gene: TRBJ1-1
CDR3aa: CASSIGGAGTEAFF

v_gene: TRBV7-6
j_gene: TRBJ1-5
CDR3aa: CASSPRDELYEPQHF